Only a few counts were recorded for the clone carrying this T cell receptor beta chain. Its antigen is currently unknown. Healthy bone marrow donors made up the donor group. This entry belongs to a study of cytomegalovirus exposure and HLA in healthy donors. Study-level findings and limits: Through in vitro validation, a few CMV-associated chains were shown to be specific for CMV antigens. The study flagged 150 to 200 TCR beta chains as cytomegalovirus-associated. Follow-up analysis found HLA locus-dependent TCR association rates, highest for DRB1 and lowest for HLA-C.

PCR employed 60 Vbeta and 13 Jbeta primers. Only in-frame clones appear in the TCRdb table, and some are missing; sequencing was by immunoSEQ multiplex PCR. The table shows about 89,000 clones, with approximately 80% occurring only once. Germline CDR1 is SGHDN and CDR2 is FVKESK. The CDR3 totals 13 residues. The germline V and J ends were trimmed by 1 base and 7 bases, with 10 bases remaining between them. The receptor was isolated from a young man in good health and CMV-seronegative. Sequenced: PBMCs. This rearrangement joins TRBV14 to TRBJ2-5; no definite D call. The CDR3 loop is CASSQVAIGTQYF. CDR3 DNA: TGTGCCAGCAGCCAAGTCGCGATCGGGACCCAGTACTTC.